This T cell receptor (beta chain) was profiled in a study of blood T cells in healthy people across ages. The study, taken as a whole, reports: Observed TCR beta diversity per million T cells went down as age went up. This fall followed a roughly linear course with age.

Donors were healthy Caucasian individuals from Russia aged about 6 to 90. Total RNA, at least 6 micrograms per sample, was extracted from PBMCs. Sample-barcoded 5' priming and a J-beta primer mix drove a second PCR of roughly 6 to 12 cycles. No fewer than 2.5 million CDR3-containing paired-end reads came from each sample. MiXCR was run by TCRdb on the 5' RACE reads, yielding one entry per CDR3 protein. The table includes 1.5 million to 2 million distinct CDR3 sequences, more than 35% detected once. Per germline, CDR1 SGHTA and CDR2 FQGNSA. The CDR3 contains 15 residues. The J segment lost 5 bases and the V segment lost 1 base, leaving 5 bases of the junction unmatched. Points on this clonotype: Its antigen is not known.

Source material: blood. The clonotype was recovered from a human donor in good health. The chain employs TRBV7-2 and TRBJ2-1, with TRBD2 identical over 7 bases. CDR3 region: CASSLGASGHNEQFF. In DNA, the CDR3 is TGTGCCAGCAGCTTAGGTGCTAGCGGCCACAATGAGCAGTTCTTC.